This section outlines one T cell receptor beta chain sequence together with its context. It has no known antigen specificity. The cohort was made up of roughly 670 healthy bone marrow donors. All cohort members were sampled while nominally healthy, although unrecorded immune exposures were likely present. The donor was CMV seropositive and belonged to the group of 270 or so seropositive cohort members. Every donor gave a peripheral blood sample, and the peripheral blood mononuclear cells from that sample were used for TCR beta sequencing. The Qiagen DNeasy Blood Extraction Kit was used to extract genomic DNA from the blood cell samples. These data are taken from a study of cytomegalovirus exposure and HLA in healthy donors (TCRdb year 2017). Background on the whole study: According to an earlier analysis of around 600 of the donors, about 179 million T cells yielded 90 million to 130 million unique TCR beta sequences and about 300 Gb of sequence data. An early release that covered roughly 600 HLA-typed donors contained about 300 gigabases of sequencing data and tens of millions of unique TCR sequences. Among the roughly 410 genotyped donors, about 83% belonged to the genetic ancestry cluster associated with self-reported Caucasian donors. The study was designed to test whether signatures of past pathogen exposure could be identified by cataloging public T cell receptors. The study used immunosequencing to profile the T cell repertoires of approximately 640 subjects and linked those repertoires to cytomegalovirus serostatus. Besides the first cohort of some 670 subjects, a separate validation cohort made up of roughly 130 different subjects was used. High-throughput TCR immunosequencing, statistical association of individual TCRs with disease status, and machine learning were combined to predict cytomegalovirus infection status. To study patterns of TCR occurrence, a later analysis re-analyzed previously published TCR beta repertoires from 666 donors and added high-resolution HLA genotyping. In the later analysis, no new phenotypic data were used to find candidate immune exposures; instead, reliance was placed on TCR beta sequences and their occurrence across donors. An earlier analysis of 500 to 650 of the donors applied high-throughput TCR beta sequencing to assess whether each TCR beta V gene segment acted as functional or pseudogenic. Alongside the repertoire data, information on donor age, sex, ethnicity and CMV serostatus was compiled. A later genetic analysis used genome-wide SNP genotypes for about 55% of the 666 donors, treating that subset as a discovery cohort. Every discovery cohort repertoire had been produced on one sequencing platform. HLA typing included class I and class II loci at four-digit resolution. Typing coverage differed by locus: A, B, C, DRB1 and DQB1 were typed in about 620-630 donors, DQA1 in 522, DPA1 in over 600, and DPB1 in 472. Because of strong linkage in the cohort, four or five DR-DQ haplotypes were treated as single units for association and clustering. Among around 400 genotyped donors of the cohort, an average of roughly 230,000 unique TCR beta nucleotide sequences was sequenced per donor, of which about 20% were non-productive. General conclusions and limits of the study: Specific HLA alleles were associated with 16,951 TCR beta sequences at a false discovery rate of 0.05 in a later analysis. A further reported finding was that TCR beta sequences accurately predicted the HLA-A and HLA-B alleles for most subjects in the first cohort. While some public TCRs were present in many individuals, most TCR sequences turned up only very rarely across donors. A cluster of highly shared sequence variants was judged likely to be a technical artifact of the sequencing pipeline. The authors suggested that the approach could potentially be generalized to other disease states and immunological phenotypes. The earlier analysis of approximately 560 of the donors excluded roughly 16 rarely observed V segments, including chromosome 9 orphons, because counts were too low. Because HLA typing was missing for some donors at each locus, association tests included only the typed subset. Sequencing depth was assumed to be roughly uniform across donors in the presence/absence analyses, though that assumption may not hold. Compared with equally common non-associated chains, HLA-associated TCR beta chains in a later analysis were more clonally expanded and had lower generation probabilities. A later analysis found that most CMV-associated TCR beta chains appeared HLA-restricted, with HLA associations seemingly driven largely by CMV exposure. A later analysis reported that several top co-occurrence clusters appeared linked to parvovirus B19, influenza, CMV and Epstein-Barr virus. An earlier analysis of roughly 570 of the donors showed that most TCR beta V segments appeared in productive rearrangements either about 87% or about 30% of the time, which broadly matched IMGT annotations. In vitro tests confirmed that a few of the cytomegalovirus-associated TCR beta chains recognize cytomegalovirus antigens. Strong co-occurrence of HLA alleles, especially DR and DQ, made assigning TCR associations to individual alleles difficult. The cohort was sequenced for TCR beta chains only, and without alpha or paired-chain data the features that could be detected were limited. In both the original and validation cohorts, the classifier was reported to diagnose cytomegalovirus status with high specificity and sensitivity. Some IMGT-functional V segments, including TRBV6-2 and TRBV6-3, could not be told apart with the 87-base-pair reads, so those segments were excluded. Linkage disequilibrium might explain the correlated functional status among segregating V segments, but an unknown experimental factor could not be ruled out. CMV serostatus was the only immune exposure information available for the cohort. In a later genetic analysis, a missense DCLRE1C variant was associated with V-gene and J-gene trimming of TCR beta chains, and the association was replicated in an independent cohort. According to a later analysis, TCR association rates differed among HLA loci, with DRB1 alleles showing the most associated TCRs and HLA-C alleles showing the fewest. A total of about 180 TCR beta chains were listed by the study as associated with cytomegalovirus. In a later genetic analysis, fewer N-insertions in productive TCRs were reported among donors in an Asian-associated ancestry cluster than the 666-donor mean.

Library preparation used the immunoSEQ multiplex PCR assay. For the multiplex PCR, a mixture combining 60 forward primers for TCR Vbeta segments and 13 reverse primers for TCR Jbeta segments was used. The CDR3 region of rearranged TCR beta genes was amplified from genomic DNA with a multiplex PCR assay. On the Illumina HiSeq System, the amplified TCR beta libraries were sequenced as 87-base-pair reads. Regarding the original processing steps: In a later analysis, some 80 million unique TCR beta chains were counted across the roughly 670 repertoires, and around 11 million of these chains were shared by at least two donors. Raw reads were error-corrected and collapsed into unique sequences with a nearest-neighbor algorithm that merged closely related sequences to remove PCR and sequencing errors. CDR3 sequences were aligned to IMGT reference sequences to assign V, D and J gene segments. Each retained sequence needed at least a six-nucleotide match to both a V gene segment and a J gene segment. Rearrangements were classified as productive when the CDR3 lacked stop codons and remained in frame with V and J, and all other rearrangements were classified as non-productive. CDR3 was defined by IMGT convention, running from the second conserved V-encoded cysteine to the conserved J-encoded phenylalanine. In an earlier analysis of around 600 of the donors, sequences lacking an unambiguous match to a single V gene segment were excluded. In an earlier analysis of 587 of the donors, V segments were called functional above 56.7% productive rearrangements and were called segregating when the between-donor standard deviation exceeded 5%. A statistical classification framework was built for diagnosing cytomegalovirus status from the catalog of TCR beta chain sequences. V and J gene assignment, in a later analysis, came from comparing TCR nucleotide sequences with IMGT/GENE-DB human TR gene sequences. The TCRdist pipeline was used in a later analysis to assign CDR3 sequences and most-parsimonious VDJ recombination scenarios. In a later analysis, each TCR beta chain was defined by its CDR3 amino acid sequence together with its V-gene family, and reads lacking a unique V-gene family were excluded. A later analysis removed 500 to 650 highly shared, low-generation-probability nucleotide sequences to deal with suspected cross-contamination and a sequencing artifact. For each public chain, a later analysis derived a clonal expansion index from normalized ranks of inferred template counts within each repertoire. A later analysis computed generation probabilities with a VDJ recombination model fitted to out-of-frame rearrangements, and checked the results against IGoR. In a later analysis, TCR-TCR, TCR-HLA and TCR-CMV co-occurrence was scored with hypergeometric tests, and a repertoire-size bias correction was applied to TCR pairs. False discovery rates were estimated in a later analysis by permuting HLA or CMV assignments 20 times. A later analysis grouped co-occurring TCRs with DBSCAN, adding TCRdist sequence similarity when clustering within HLA-allele-positive subsets. Co-occurrence clustering excluded repertoires with fewer than 30,000 or more than 120,000 public chains, plus five with anomalous nucleotide sharing. Entries here come from immuneACCESS through TCRdb and include only in-frame sequences with V and J called. Some clones fail to appear in such tables; in the studies checked, an unresolved V gene covers under half of the shortfall, and the cause of the remainder is unknown. The DNA gave D and trimming, while V, J and clone size come from that table. The record for this sample contains 30,000 to 35,000 clones. The leading ten clones occupy approximately 4.5% of the sample.

CDR1 and CDR2 were assigned from the germline V gene (reference sequence) as SGHNT and YYREEE. V and J are truncated by 0 bases and 0 bases respectively, leaving an intervening sequence of 10 bases. The cysteine opens and the phenylalanine closes a CDR3 of 15 amino acids. CDR3 DNA is the only sequence kept; it has 45 bases, read in frame from the first base. The clonotype originates from a woman aged 40 to 50 in good health and CMV-seropositive. Rearrangement joined TRBV5-4 to TRBJ2-7; tentative D gene TRBD1, with 5 bases matching. The sequenced sample consisted of PBMCs. The DNA sequence is TGTGCCAGCAGCTTGGAAGGGGCGGTCTCCTACGAGCAGTACTTC. It codes for CASSLEGAVSYEQYF.